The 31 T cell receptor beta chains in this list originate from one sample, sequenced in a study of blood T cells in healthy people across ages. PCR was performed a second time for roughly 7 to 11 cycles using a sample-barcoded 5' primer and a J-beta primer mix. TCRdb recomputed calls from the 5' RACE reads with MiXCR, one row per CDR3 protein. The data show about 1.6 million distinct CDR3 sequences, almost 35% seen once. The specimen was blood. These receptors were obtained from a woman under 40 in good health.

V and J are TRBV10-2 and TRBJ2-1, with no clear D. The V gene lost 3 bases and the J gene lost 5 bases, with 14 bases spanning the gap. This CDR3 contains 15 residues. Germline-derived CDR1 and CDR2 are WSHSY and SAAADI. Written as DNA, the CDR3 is TGCGCCAGCAGTGAATTGGGCTATCACCACAATGAGCAGTTCTTC. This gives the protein CASSELGYHHNEQFF.

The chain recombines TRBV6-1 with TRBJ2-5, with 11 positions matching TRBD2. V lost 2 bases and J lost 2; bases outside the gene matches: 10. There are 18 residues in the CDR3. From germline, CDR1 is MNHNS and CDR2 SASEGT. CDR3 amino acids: CASSERARTSGPQETQYF. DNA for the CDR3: TGTGCCAGCAGTGAAAGGGCCCGGACTAGCGGGCCTCAAGAGACCCAGTACTTC.

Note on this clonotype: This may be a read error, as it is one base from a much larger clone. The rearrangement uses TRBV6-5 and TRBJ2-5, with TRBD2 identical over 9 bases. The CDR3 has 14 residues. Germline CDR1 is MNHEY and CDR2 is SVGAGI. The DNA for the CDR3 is TGTGCCGGCAGTTACTCAGCGGGGGGTAGAACCCAGTACTTC. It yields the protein CAGSYSAGGRTQYF.

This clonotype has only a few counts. The CDR3 DNA sequence: TGTGCCAGCAGTTCTCGTGGAGGGGGCTACGAGCAGTACTTC. Encoded protein: CASSSRGGGYEQYF. J is TRBJ2-7 and V is TRBV2; D tentatively reads TRBD1 or TRBD2 (6 bases each). Trimming removed 5 bases at V and 3 bases at J, with 14 bases between. The CDR3 runs 14 residues. Germline CDR1 and CDR2: SNHLY and FYNNEI.

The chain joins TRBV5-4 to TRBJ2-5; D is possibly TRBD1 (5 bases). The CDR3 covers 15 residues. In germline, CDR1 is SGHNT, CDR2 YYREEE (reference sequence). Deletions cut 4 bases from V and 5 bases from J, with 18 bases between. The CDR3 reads CASSARGSQWETQYF. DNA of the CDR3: TGTGCCAGCAGCGCTAGGGGATCACAGTGGGAGACCCAGTACTTC.

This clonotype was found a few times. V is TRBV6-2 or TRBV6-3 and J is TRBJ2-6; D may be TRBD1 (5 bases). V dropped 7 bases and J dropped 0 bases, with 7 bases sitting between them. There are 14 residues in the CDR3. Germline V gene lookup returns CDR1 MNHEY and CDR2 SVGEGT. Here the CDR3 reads CASMDTSGANVLTF. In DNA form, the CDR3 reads TGTGCCAGCATGGACACCTCTGGGGCCAACGTCCTGACTTTC.

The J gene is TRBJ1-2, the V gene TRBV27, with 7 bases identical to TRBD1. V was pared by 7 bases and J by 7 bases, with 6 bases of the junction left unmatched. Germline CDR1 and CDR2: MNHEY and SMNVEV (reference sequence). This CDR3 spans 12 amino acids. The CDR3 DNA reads TGTGCCAGCACCACAGGGGCGGCTGGCTACACCTTC. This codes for CASTTGAAGYTF.

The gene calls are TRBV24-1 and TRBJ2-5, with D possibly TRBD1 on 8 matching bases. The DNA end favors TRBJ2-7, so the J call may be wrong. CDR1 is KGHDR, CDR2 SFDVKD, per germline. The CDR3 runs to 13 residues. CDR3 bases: TGTGCCACCAGTGAAGCGGGACAGGCCGAGCAGTACTTC. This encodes CATSEAGQAEQYF.

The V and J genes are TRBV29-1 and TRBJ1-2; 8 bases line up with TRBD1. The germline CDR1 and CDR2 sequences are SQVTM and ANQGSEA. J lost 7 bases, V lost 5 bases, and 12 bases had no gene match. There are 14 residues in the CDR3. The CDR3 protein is CSVIFLGTGGGYTF. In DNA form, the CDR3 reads TGCAGCGTTATTTTTCTCGGGACAGGTGGTGGCTACACCTTC.

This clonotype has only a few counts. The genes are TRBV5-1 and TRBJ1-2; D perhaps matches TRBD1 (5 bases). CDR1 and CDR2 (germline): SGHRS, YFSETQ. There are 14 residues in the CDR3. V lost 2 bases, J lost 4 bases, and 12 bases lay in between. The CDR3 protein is CASSFEIDSYGYTF. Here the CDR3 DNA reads TGCGCCAGCAGCTTCGAAATCGACAGCTATGGCTACACCTTC.

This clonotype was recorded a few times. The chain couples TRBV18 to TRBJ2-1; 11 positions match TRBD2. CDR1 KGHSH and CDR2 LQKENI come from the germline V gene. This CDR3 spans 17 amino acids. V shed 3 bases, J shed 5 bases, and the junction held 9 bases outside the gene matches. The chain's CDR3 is CASSPRTSGYTDNEQFF. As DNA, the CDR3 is TGTGCCAGCTCACCGCGGACTAGCGGGTACACAGACAATGAGCAGTTCTTC.

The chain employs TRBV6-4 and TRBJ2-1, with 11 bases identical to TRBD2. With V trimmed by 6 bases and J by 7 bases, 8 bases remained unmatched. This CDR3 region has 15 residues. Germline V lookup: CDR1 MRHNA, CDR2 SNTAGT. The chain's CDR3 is CASSLAGGSGNEQFF. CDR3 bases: TGTGCCAGCAGCTTAGCGGGAGGGAGTGGTAATGAGCAGTTCTTC.

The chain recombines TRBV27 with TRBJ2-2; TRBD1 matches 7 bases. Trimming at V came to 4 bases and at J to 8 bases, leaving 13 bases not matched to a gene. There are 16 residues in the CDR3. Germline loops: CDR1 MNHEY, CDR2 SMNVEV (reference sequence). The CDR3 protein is CASSSWDRHAGGELFF. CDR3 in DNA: TGTGCCAGCAGTTCATGGGACAGACATGCTGGTGGGGAGCTGTTTTTT.

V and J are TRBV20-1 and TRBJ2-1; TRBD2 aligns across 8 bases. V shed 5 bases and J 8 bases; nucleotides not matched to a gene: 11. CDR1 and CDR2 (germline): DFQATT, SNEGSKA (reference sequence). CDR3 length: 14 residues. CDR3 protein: CSAPNSGAGDEQFF. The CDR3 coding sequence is TGCAGTGCTCCAAATAGCGGGGCGGGAGATGAGCAGTTCTTC.

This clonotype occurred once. CDR3 DNA: TGTGCCAGCGGTTGCTGGGGCCCCGCGGCCGGGGAGCTGTTTTTT. Protein sequence: CASGCWGPAAGELFF. This sequence joins TRBV6-6 and TRBJ2-2; D may be TRBD1 (5 bases). The CDR3 contains 15 residues. Per germline, CDR1 MNHNY and CDR2 SVGAGI (reference sequence). Trimming took 8 bases from V and 6 from J, leaving 19 bases between them.

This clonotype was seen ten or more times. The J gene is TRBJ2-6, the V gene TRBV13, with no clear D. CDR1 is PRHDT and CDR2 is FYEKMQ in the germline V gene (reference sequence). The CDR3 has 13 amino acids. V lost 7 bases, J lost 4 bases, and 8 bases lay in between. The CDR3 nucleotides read TGTGCCAGCACCCTAGGCGGGGCCAACGTCCTGACTTTC. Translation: CASTLGGANVLTF.

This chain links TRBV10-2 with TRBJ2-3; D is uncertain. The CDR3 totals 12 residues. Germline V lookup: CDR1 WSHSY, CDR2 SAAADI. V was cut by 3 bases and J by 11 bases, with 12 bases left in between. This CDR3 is CASSDRPIGQYF. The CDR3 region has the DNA TGCGCCAGCAGTGACAGGCCGATCGGGCAGTATTTT.

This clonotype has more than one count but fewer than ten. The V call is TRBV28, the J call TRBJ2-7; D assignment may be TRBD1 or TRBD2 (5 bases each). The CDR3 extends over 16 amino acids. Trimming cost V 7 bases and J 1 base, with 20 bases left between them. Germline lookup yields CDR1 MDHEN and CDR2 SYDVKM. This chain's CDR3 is CASTQNGTLGSYEQYF. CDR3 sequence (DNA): TGTGCCAGCACCCAGAACGGGACCCTGGGGTCCTACGAGCAGTACTTC.

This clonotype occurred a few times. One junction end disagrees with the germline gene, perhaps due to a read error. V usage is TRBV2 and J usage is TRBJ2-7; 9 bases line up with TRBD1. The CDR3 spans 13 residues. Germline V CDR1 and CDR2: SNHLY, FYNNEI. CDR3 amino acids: CASRWTGAYEQYF. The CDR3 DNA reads TGTGCTAGCAGATGGACAGGGGCTTACGAGCAGTACTTC.

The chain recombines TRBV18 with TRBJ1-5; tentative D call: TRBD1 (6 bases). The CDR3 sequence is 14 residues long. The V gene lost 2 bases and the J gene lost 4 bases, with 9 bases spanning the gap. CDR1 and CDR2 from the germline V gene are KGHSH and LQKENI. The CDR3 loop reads CASSPSDRNQPQHF. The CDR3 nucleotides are TGTGCCAGCTCACCATCCGACAGGAATCAGCCCCAGCATTTT.

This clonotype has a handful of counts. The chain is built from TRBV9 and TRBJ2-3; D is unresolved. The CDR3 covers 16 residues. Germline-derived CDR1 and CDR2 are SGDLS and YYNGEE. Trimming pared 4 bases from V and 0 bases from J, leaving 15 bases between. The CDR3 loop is CASSFLMETSTDTQYF. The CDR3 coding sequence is TGTGCCAGCAGCTTTTTAATGGAGACTAGCACAGATACGCAGTATTTT.

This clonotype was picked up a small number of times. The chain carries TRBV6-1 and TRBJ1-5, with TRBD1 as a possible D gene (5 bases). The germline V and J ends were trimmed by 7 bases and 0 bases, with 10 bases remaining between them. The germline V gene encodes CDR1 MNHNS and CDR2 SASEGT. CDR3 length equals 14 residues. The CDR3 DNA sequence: TGTGCCAGCAACCGACAGTTTAGCAATCAGCCCCAGCATTTT. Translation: CASNRQFSNQPQHF.

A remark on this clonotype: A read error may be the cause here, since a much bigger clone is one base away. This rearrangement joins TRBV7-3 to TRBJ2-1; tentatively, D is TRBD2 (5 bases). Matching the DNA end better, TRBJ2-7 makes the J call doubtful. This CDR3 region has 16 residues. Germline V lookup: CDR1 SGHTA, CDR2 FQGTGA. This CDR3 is CASSLLRGSSYNEQYF. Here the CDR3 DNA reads TGTGCCAGCAGCTTATTACGAGGGAGCTCCTACAATGAGCAGTACTTC.

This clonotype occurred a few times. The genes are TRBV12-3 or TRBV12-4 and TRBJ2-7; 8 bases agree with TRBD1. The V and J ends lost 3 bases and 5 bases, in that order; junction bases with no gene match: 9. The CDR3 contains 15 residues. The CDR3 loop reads CASSFRQGASDEQYF. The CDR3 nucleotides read TGTGCCAGCAGTTTTCGCCAGGGGGCTTCGGACGAGCAGTACTTC.

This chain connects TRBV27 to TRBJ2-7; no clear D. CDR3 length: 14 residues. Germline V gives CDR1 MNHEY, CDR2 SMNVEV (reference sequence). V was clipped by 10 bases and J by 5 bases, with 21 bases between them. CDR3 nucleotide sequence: TGTGCCACCGAATCCCCGCTAGTCCCTCACGAGCAGTACTTC. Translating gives CATESPLVPHEQYF.

CDR3 protein: CSARVVGGLTGSYEQYF. The CDR3, as DNA: TGCAGTGCTAGGGTAGTCGGGGGACTAACGGGATCCTACGAGCAGTACTTC. The rearrangement uses TRBV20-1 and TRBJ2-7; 7 nucleotides match TRBD2. Germline V gene data show CDR1 as DFQATT and CDR2 as SNEGSKA (reference sequence). V shed 3 bases, J shed 1 base, and the junction held 15 bases outside the gene matches. The CDR3 covers 17 residues.

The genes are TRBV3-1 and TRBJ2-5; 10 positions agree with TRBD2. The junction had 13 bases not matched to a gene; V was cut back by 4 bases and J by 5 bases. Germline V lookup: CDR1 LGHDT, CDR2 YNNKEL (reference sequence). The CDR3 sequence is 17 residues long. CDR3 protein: CASSLGGLAGVRETQYF. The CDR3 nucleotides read TGTGCCAGCAGCCTCGGGGGGCTAGCGGGAGTCCGGGAGACCCAGTACTTC.

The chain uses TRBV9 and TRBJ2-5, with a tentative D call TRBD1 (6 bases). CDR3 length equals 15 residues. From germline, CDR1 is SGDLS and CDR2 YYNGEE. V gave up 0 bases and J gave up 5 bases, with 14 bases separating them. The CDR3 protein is CASSVGPQGTETQYF. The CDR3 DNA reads TGTGCCAGCAGCGTAGGCCCGCAGGGGACGGAGACCCAGTACTTC.

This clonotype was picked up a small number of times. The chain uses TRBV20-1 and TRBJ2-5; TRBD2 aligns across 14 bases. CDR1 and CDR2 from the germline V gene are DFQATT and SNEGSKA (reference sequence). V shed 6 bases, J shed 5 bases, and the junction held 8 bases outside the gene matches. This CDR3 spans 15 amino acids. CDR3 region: CSATVTSGGAETQYF. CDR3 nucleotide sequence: TGCAGTGCCACTGTGACTAGCGGGGGGGCTGAGACCCAGTACTTC.

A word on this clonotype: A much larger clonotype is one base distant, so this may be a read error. CDR3 DNA sequence: TGCAGCGTTGAAGGGACTAGCGGGAGATCGAGTGAGCAGTACTTC. Its protein product is CSVEGTSGRSSEQYF. V usage is TRBV29-1 and J usage is TRBJ2-5, with TRBD2 identical over 13 bases. After removal of 1 base from V and 11 bases from J, the junction contained 10 bases not matched to a gene. The CDR3 runs 15 residues. Germline V CDR1 and CDR2: SQVTM, ANQGSEA.

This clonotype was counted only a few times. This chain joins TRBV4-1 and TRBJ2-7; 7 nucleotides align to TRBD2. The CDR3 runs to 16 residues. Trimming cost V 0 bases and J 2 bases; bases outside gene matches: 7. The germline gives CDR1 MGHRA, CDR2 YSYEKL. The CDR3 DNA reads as TGCGCCAGCAGCCAAGATTGGCGGGAGAACCCCTACGAGCAGTACTTC. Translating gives CASSQDWRENPYEQYF.